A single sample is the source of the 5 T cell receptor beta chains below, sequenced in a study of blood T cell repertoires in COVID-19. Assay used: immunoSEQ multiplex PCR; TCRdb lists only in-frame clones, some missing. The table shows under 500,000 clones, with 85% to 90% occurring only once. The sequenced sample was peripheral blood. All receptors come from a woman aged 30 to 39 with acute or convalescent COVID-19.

The CDR3 loop is CASSPGQGGSETQYF. In DNA form, the CDR3 reads TGTGCCAGCTCGCCGGGACAGGGCGGCTCGGAGACCCAGTACTTC. V gene TRBV18 combines with J gene TRBJ2-5, with 9 bases identical to TRBD1. The CDR3 length is 15 residues. Germline loops: CDR1 KGHSH, CDR2 LQKENI. V dropped 6 bases and J dropped 5; count of bases not matched to a gene: 10.

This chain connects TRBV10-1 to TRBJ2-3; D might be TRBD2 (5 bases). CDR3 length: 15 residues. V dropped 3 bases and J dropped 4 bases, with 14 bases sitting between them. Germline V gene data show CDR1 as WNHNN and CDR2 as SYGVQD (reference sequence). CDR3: CASSDTEPAADTQYF. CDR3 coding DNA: TGCGCCAGCAGTGATACGGAACCAGCGGCAGATACGCAGTATTTT.

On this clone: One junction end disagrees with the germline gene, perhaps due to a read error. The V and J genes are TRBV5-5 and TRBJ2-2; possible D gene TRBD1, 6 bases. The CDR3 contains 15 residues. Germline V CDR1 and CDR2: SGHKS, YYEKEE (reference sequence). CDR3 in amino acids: CASSLVQGTAGELFF. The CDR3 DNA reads TGCGCCAGCAGCTTGGTACAGGGCACCGCCGGGGAGCTGTTTTTT.

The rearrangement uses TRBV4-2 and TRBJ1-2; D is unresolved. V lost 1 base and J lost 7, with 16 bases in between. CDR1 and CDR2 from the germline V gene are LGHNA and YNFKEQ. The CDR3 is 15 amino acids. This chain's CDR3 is CASSQGHEIASGYTF. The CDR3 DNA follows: TGTGCCAGCAGCCAAGGGCACGAAATAGCCTCTGGCTACACCTTC.

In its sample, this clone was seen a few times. The CDR3 spells CSASKREGGQETQYF. The CDR3 DNA is TGCAGTGCTAGTAAGCGGGAGGGGGGCCAAGAGACCCAGTACTTC. This chain connects TRBV20-1 to TRBJ2-5, with 10 bases matching TRBD2. The CDR3 extends over 15 amino acids. The ends lost 3 bases at V and 1 base at J; junction bases unmatched: 5. Looked up from germline, CDR1 is DFQATT and CDR2 is SNEGSKA (reference sequence).